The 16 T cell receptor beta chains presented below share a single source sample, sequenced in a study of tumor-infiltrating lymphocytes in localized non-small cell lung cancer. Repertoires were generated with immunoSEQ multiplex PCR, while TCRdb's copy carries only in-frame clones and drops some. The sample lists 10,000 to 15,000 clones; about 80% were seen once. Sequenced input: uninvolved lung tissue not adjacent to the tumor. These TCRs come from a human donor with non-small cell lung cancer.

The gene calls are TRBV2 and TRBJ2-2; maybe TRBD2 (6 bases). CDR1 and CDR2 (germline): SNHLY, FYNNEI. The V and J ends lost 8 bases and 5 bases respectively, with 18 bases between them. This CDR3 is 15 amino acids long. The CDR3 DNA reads TGTGCCAGCGCCGAGGGAGGAGGTGGTACCGGGGAGCTGTTTTTT. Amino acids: CASAEGGGGTGELFF.

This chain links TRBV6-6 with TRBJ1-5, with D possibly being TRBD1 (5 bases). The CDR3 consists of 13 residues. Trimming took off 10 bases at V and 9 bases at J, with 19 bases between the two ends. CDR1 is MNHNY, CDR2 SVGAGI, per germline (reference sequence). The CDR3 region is CATAGDRPWPQHF. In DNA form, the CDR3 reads TGTGCCACCGCGGGGGACCGACCCTGGCCCCAGCATTTT.

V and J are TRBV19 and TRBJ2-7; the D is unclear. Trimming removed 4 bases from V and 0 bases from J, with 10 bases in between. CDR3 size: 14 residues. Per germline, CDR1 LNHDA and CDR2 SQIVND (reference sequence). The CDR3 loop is CASSTQASSYEQYF. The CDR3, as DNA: TGTGCCAGTAGTACGCAGGCGAGCTCCTACGAGCAGTACTTC.

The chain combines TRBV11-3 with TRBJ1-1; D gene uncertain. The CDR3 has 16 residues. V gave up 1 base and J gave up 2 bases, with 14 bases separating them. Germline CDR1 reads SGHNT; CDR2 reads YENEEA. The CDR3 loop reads CASSLAQTTNNTEAFF. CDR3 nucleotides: TGTGCCAGCAGCTTAGCACAGACAACAAATAACACTGAAGCTTTCTTT.

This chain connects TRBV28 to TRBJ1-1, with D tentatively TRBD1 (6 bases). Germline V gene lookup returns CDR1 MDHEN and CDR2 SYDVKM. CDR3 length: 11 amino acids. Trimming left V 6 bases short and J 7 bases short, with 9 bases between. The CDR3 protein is CASSYRVEAFF. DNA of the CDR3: TGTGCCAGCAGCTACAGGGTTGAAGCTTTCTTT.

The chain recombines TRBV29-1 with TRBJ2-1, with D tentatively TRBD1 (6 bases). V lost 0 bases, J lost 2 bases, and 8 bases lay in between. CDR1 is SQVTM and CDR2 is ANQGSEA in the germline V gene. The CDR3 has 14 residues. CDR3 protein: CSVEDQGTYNEQFF. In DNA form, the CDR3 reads TGCAGCGTTGAAGACCAGGGGACCTACAATGAGCAGTTCTTC.

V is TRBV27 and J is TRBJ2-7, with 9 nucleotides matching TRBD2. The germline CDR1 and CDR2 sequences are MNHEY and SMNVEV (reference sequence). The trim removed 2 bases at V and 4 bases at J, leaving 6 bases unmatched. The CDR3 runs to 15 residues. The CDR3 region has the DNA TGTGCCAGCAGTTTAGCGGGAGGGCCAGGGTACGAGCAGTACTTC. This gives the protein CASSLAGGPGYEQYF.

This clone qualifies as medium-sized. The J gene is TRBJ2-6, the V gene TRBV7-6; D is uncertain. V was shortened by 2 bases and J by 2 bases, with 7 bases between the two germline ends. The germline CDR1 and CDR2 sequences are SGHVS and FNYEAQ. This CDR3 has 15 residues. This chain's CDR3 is CASSLFLTGANVLTF. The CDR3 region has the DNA TGTGCCAGCAGCTTATTCCTAACTGGGGCCAACGTCCTGACTTTC.

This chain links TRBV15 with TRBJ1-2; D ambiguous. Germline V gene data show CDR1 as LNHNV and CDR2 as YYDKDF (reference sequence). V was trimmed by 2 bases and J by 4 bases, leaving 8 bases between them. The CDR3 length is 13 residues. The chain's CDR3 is CATSRNGVYGYTF. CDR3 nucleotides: TGTGCCACCAGCAGAAACGGTGTCTATGGCTACACCTTC.

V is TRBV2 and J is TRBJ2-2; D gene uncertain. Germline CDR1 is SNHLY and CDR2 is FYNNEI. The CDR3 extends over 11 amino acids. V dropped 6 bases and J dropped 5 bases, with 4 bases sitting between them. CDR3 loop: CASRRTGELFF. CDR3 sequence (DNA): TGTGCCAGCAGAAGGACCGGGGAGCTGTTTTTT.

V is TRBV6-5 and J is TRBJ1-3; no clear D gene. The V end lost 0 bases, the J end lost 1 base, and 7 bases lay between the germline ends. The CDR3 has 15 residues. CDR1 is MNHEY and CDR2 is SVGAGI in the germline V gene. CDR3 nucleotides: TGTGCCAGCAGTTACTCTTCGGGTTCTGGAAACACCATATATTTT. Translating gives CASSYSSGSGNTIYF.

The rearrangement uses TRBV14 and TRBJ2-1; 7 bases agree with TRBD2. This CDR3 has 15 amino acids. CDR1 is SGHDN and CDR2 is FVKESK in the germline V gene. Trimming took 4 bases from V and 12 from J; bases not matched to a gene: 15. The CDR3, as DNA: TGTGCCAGCAGCCCGGACGGACTAGGTGGCGTCAGGCAGTTCTTC. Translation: CASSPDGLGGVRQFF.

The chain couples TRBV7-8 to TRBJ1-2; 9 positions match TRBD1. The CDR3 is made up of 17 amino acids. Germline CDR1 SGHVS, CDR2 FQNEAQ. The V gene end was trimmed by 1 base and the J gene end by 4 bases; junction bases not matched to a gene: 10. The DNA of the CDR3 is TGTGCCAGCAGCTTAGGCCGGGACAGGGACAGATCCTATGGCTACACCTTC. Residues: CASSLGRDRDRSYGYTF. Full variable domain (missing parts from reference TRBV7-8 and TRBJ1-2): GAGVSQSPRYKVAKRGQDVALRCDPISGHVSLFWYQQALGQGPEFLTYFQNEAQLDKSGLPSDRFFAERPEGSVSTLKIQRTQQEDSAVYLCASSLGRDRDRSYGYTFGSGTRLTVV.

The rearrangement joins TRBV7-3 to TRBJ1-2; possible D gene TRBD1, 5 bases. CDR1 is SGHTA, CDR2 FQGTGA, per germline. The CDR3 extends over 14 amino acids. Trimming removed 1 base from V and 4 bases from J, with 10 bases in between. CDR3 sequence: CASSLIAGTYGYTF. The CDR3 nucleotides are TGTGCCAGCAGCTTAATAGCGGGGACCTATGGCTACACCTTC.

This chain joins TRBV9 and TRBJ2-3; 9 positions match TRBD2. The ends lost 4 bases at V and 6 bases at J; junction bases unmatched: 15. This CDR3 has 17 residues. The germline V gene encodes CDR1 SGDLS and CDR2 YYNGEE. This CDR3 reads CASSPGLLAGPLDTQYF. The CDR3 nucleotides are TGTGCCAGCAGCCCCGGGCTGCTAGCGGGGCCCTTGGATACGCAGTATTTT.

The CDR3 DNA is TGTGCCAGCAGTTCAAAAGGGTGGGATGGCTACACCTTC. This sequence encodes CASSSKGWDGYTF. The chain joins TRBV6-6 to TRBJ1-2; D is ambiguous. Germline assignment: CDR1 MNHNY and CDR2 SVGAGI (reference sequence). Deletions cut 4 bases from V and 6 bases from J, with 12 bases between. CDR3 length: 13 residues.